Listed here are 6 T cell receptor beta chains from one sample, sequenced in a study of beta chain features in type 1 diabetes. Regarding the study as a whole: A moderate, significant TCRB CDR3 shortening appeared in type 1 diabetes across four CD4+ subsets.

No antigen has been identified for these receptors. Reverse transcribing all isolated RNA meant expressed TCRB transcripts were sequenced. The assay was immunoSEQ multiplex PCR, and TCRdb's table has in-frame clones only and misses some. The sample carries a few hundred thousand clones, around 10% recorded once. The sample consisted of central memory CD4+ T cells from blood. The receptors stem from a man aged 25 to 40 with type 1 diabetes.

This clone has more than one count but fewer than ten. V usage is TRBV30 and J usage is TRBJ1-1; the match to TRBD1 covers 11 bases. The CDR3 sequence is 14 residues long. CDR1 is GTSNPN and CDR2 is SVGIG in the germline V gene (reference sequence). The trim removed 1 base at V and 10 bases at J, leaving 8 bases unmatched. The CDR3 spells CAWSAGTGGGVAFF. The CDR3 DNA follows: TGTGCCTGGAGTGCAGGGACAGGGGGTGGGGTAGCTTTCTTT.

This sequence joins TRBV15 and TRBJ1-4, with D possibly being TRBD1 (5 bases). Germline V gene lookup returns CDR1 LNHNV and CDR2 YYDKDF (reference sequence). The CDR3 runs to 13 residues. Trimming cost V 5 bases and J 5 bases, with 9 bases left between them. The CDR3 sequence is CATSGAYNEKLFF. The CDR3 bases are TGTGCCACCAGCGGGGCTTACAATGAAAAACTGTTTTTT.

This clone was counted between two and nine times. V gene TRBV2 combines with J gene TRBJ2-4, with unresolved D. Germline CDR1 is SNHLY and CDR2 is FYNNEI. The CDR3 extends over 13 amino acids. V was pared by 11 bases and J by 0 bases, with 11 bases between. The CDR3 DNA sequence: TGTGCCGCTGAACCCTTAGCCAAAAACATTCAGTACTTC. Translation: CAAEPLAKNIQYF.

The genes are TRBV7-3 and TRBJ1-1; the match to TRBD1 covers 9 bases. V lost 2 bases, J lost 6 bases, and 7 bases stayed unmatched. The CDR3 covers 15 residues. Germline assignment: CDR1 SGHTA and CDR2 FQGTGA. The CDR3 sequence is CASSLAPTGGSEAFF. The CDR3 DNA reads TGTGCCAGCAGCTTAGCCCCCACAGGGGGCTCTGAAGCTTTCTTT.

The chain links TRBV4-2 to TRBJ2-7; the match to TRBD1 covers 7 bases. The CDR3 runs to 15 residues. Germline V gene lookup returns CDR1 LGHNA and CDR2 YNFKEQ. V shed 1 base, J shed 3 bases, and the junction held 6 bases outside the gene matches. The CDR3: CASSQGTGGNYEQYF. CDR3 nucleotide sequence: TGTGCCAGCAGCCAAGGGACAGGAGGAAACTACGAGCAGTACTTC.

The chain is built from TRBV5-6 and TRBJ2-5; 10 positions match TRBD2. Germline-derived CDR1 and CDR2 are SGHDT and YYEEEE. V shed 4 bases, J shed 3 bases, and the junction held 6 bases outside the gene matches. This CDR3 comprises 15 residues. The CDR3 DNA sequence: TGTGCCAGCAGCCCTGGGACTAGCGTTGAAGAGACCCAGTACTTC. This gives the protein CASSPGTSVEETQYF.